Following are 26 T cell receptor beta chains from one sample sequenced in a study of technical replicates of blood from a handful of donors (dated by TCRdb to between 2016 and 2019). The library relied on the immunoSEQ multiplex PCR assay. In its TCRdb copy, this immuneACCESS table keeps in-frame sequences only and misses some clones. Where compared with another copy, unresolved V genes explain less than half of these, and the others have no known cause. The sample table holds tens of thousands of clones, of which around nine tenths were seen once. Clones ranked in the top ten supply roughly 0.3% of the sample. The sequenced sample consisted of T cells isolated from PBMCs. Receptor source: a human donor in good health.

The CDR3 sequence: CAISGGDSAKNIQYF. In nucleotides, the CDR3 is TGTGCCATCAGTGGGGGGGACAGCGCCAAAAACATTCAGTACTTC. The chain recombines TRBV10-3 with TRBJ2-4; a weak D match, TRBD1 (7 bases). Germline V lookup: CDR1 ENHRY, CDR2 SYGVKD. V lost 4 bases to trimming and J lost 1 base, with 11 bases between them. This CDR3 spans 15 amino acids.

This clone was picked up a small number of times. The chain joins TRBV11-1 to TRBJ1-5; TRBD1 agrees at 7 bases. V dropped 5 bases and J dropped 4; count of bases not matched to a gene: 8. The CDR3 runs to 15 residues. Germline assignment: CDR1 SGHAT and CDR2 FQDESV (reference sequence). The CDR3 spells CASSRGPGLNQPQHF. CDR3 bases: TGTGCCAGCAGCAGGGGGCCGGGACTTAATCAGCCCCAGCATTTT.

This clone was seen a single time. The chain joins TRBV6-1 to TRBJ2-7, with TRBD2 as a possible D gene (5 bases). Germline CDR1 MNHNS, CDR2 SASEGT. The CDR3 runs 12 residues. V gave up 2 bases and J gave up 6 bases, with 8 bases separating them. The CDR3, as DNA: TGTGCCAGCAGTGAATACCGGGGCGAGCAGTACTTC. Protein product: CASSEYRGEQYF.

The J gene is TRBJ1-1, the V gene TRBV2; 7 bases line up with TRBD1. Germline values: CDR1 SNHLY, CDR2 FYNNEI. CDR3 length: 13 residues. Trimming cost V 2 bases and J 10 bases; bases outside gene matches: 7. CDR3 region: CASSERTGAGAFF. In DNA form, the CDR3 reads TGTGCCAGCAGTGAAAGAACAGGGGCGGGAGCTTTCTTT. Drawing the rest from reference TRBV2 and TRBJ1-1, the complete variable domain is EPEVTQTPSHQVTQMGQEVILRCVPISNHLYFYWYRQILGQKVEFLVSFYNNEISEKSEIFDDQFSVERPDGSNFTLKIRSTKLEDSAMYFCASSERTGAGAFFGQGTRLTVV.

The chain is built from TRBV5-1 and TRBJ1-4; tentative D call: TRBD1 (6 bases). The CDR3 has 15 amino acids. Germline V lookup: CDR1 SGHRS, CDR2 YFSETQ. Trimming took 6 bases from V and 2 from J, leaving 14 bases between them. For the CDR3, the DNA is TGCGCCAGCACATTTTTCGGACAGACTAATGAAAAACTGTTTTTT. The encoded protein is CASTFFGQTNEKLFF.

This clone was recorded a few times. The chain employs TRBV27 and TRBJ2-4; TRBD1 aligns across 10 bases. Germline assignment: CDR1 MNHEY and CDR2 SMNVEV (reference sequence). The CDR3 is 14 amino acids. V lost 3 bases and J lost 5; bases outside the gene matches: 1. CDR3 DNA sequence: TGTGCCAGCAGTTTGGGGACAGGGGAAAACATTCAGTACTTC. It translates to CASSLGTGENIQYF.

This chain uses TRBV6-6 with TRBJ2-7, with D possibly being TRBD1 (6 bases). Trimming took off 4 bases at V and 5 bases at J, with 18 bases between the two ends. From germline, CDR1 is MNHNY and CDR2 SVGAGI (reference sequence). This CDR3 is 15 amino acids long. As DNA, the CDR3 is TGTGCCAGCAGTTCGGTTTGGGACACAAGCCACGAGCAGTACTTC. Its protein is CASSSVWDTSHEQYF.

V is TRBV28 and J is TRBJ2-2, with 12 bases aligning to TRBD2. The CDR3 length is 15 residues. V dropped 7 bases and J dropped 5; count of bases not matched to a gene: 5. From germline, CDR1 is MDHEN and CDR2 SYDVKM. CDR3 sequence reads: CASNRGTSGTGELFF. The CDR3 DNA follows: TGTGCCAGCAATCGAGGGACTAGCGGGACCGGGGAGCTGTTTTTT. Full variable domain (outside the CDR3, taken from reference TRBV28 and TRBJ2-2): DVKVTQSSRYLVKRTGEKVFLECVQDMDHENMFWYRQDPGLGLRLIYFSYDVKMKEKGDIPEGYSVSREKKERFSLILESASTNQTSMYLCASNRGTSGTGELFFGEGSRLTVL.

J is TRBJ2-7 and V is TRBV11-2; 7 bases line up with TRBD1. The CDR3 extends over 15 amino acids. Germline V lookup: CDR1 SGHAT, CDR2 FQNNGV. The V and J ends lost 3 bases and 4 bases, in that order; junction bases with no gene match: 9. As DNA, the CDR3 is TGTGCCAGCAGCTTTACGGGACAGACCGTTTACGAGCAGTACTTC. This codes for CASSFTGQTVYEQYF. Supplemented by reference TRBV11-2 and TRBJ2-7, the full variable domain reads EAGVAQSPRYKIIEKRQSVAFWCNPISGHATLYWYQQILGQGPKLLIQFQNNGVVDDSQLPKDRFSAERLKGVDSTLKIQPAKLEDSAVYLCASSFTGQTVYEQYFGPGTRLTVT.

As to this clone: A read error is likely, as this CDR3 ends without the conserved phenylalanine or tryptophan. The DNA is omitted, as the CDR3 cannot be located on it reliably, and the CDR3 follows TCRdb's listing. This chain links TRBV10-3 with TRBJ2-7; the table's D call TRBD2 went unverified against the DNA. The CDR3 numbers 17 amino acids, ends counted. Looked up from germline, CDR1 is ENHRY and CDR2 is SYGVKD. Here the CDR3 reads CAISESRGATPGTMVSL.

V is TRBV28 and J is TRBJ2-7; possible D gene TRBD2, 5 bases. The ends were cut back, 3 bases at V and 5 bases at J, with 20 bases in the middle. The CDR3 spans 16 residues. CDR1 and CDR2 from the germline V gene are MDHEN and SYDVKM. DNA of the CDR3: TGTGCCAGCAGTTTGCCTAAAGCGGCAGAGGATAACGAGCAGTACTTC. The encoded protein is CASSLPKAAEDNEQYF.

V usage is TRBV5-6 and J usage is TRBJ1-5; D is perhaps TRBD1 (5 bases). From germline, CDR1 is SGHDT and CDR2 YYEEEE. The CDR3 totals 14 residues. The germline V and J ends were trimmed by 3 bases and 5 bases, with 12 bases remaining between them. The CDR3 spells CASSSRQLHQPQHF. CDR3 coding DNA: TGTGCCAGCAGCTCCAGACAGCTGCATCAGCCCCAGCATTTT.

This rearrangement joins TRBV30 to TRBJ2-7; D is possibly TRBD1 (6 bases). Germline lookup yields CDR1 GTSNPN and CDR2 SVGIG (reference sequence). Trimming took 5 bases from V and 3 from J, leaving 14 bases between them. CDR3 length: 13 residues. The chain's CDR3 is CAWSFGQFYEQYF. For the CDR3, the DNA is TGTGCCTGGTCCTTCGGACAGTTCTACGAGCAGTACTTC.

The chain links TRBV7-8 to TRBJ2-7; 7 positions agree with TRBD1. Germline assignment: CDR1 SGHVS and CDR2 FQNEAQ. Trimming at V came to 6 bases and at J to 2 bases, leaving 4 bases not matched to a gene. There are 13 residues in the CDR3. CDR3 DNA: TGTGCCAGCAGGGGAACAGGGGCCTACGAGCAGTACTTC. This translates into CASRGTGAYEQYF.

The V and J genes are TRBV20-1 and TRBJ2-7; no reliable D call. This CDR3 spans 11 amino acids. V gave up 3 bases and J gave up 3 bases, with 6 bases separating them. Germline CDR1 reads DFQATT; CDR2 reads SNEGSKA (reference sequence). Here the CDR3 reads CSASPSYEQYF. As DNA, the CDR3 is TGCAGTGCTAGCCCGAGCTACGAGCAGTACTTC.

This clone turned up a few times. This chain connects TRBV29-1 to TRBJ1-2; TRBD1 matches 10 bases. CDR3 length equals 13 residues. The germline CDR1 and CDR2 sequences are SQVTM and ANQGSEA. V was clipped by 4 bases and J by 6 bases; unmatched bases: 5. The CDR3 DNA sequence: TGCAGCGTTGCTGACAGGGGGCAACATGGCTACACCTTC. Translated, it gives CSVADRGQHGYTF. Complete variable domain (other parts from reference TRBV29-1 and TRBJ1-2): SAVISQKPSRDICQRGTSLTIQCQVDSQVTMMFWYRQQPGQSLTLIATANQGSEATYESGFVIDKFPISRPNLTFSTLTVSNMSPEDSSIYLCSVADRGQHGYTFGSGTRLTVV.

The chain uses TRBV4-1 and TRBJ1-5; TRBD1 matches 7 bases. The CDR3 consists of 15 residues. Germline V gene data show CDR1 as MGHRA and CDR2 as YSYEKL. The junction had 8 bases not matched to a gene; V was cut back by 5 bases and J by 4 bases. This chain's CDR3 is CASSSSYRGNQPQHF. The CDR3 region has the DNA TGCGCCAGCAGCTCAAGCTACAGGGGAAATCAGCCCCAGCATTTT.

The CDR3 region is CASGPGGNYGYTF. CDR3 coding DNA: TGTGCCAGCGGCCCTGGGGGGAACTATGGCTACACCTTC. This sequence joins TRBV28 and TRBJ1-2; maybe TRBD1 (5 bases). Germline values: CDR1 MDHEN, CDR2 SYDVKM. The length of the CDR3 is 13 residues. With 8 bases removed from V and 2 bases from J, the gap between germline ends came to 12 bases.

The gene calls are TRBV11-2 and TRBJ2-7, with 10 bases aligning to TRBD2. The CDR3 has 16 amino acids. The trim removed 5 bases at V and 3 bases at J, leaving 10 bases unmatched. In germline, CDR1 is SGHAT, CDR2 FQNNGV. CDR3 amino acids: CASSPLSGGDYYEQYF. Written as DNA, the CDR3 is TGTGCCAGCAGCCCGCTGAGCGGGGGGGATTACTACGAGCAGTACTTC. Combining the CDR3 with reference TRBV11-2 and TRBJ2-7 gives the whole variable domain EAGVAQSPRYKIIEKRQSVAFWCNPISGHATLYWYQQILGQGPKLLIQFQNNGVVDDSQLPKDRFSAERLKGVDSTLKIQPAKLEDSAVYLCASSPLSGGDYYEQYFGPGTRLTVT.

J is TRBJ1-1 and V is TRBV27; D not resolved. Germline V gene sequence: CDR1 MNHEY, CDR2 SMNVEV (reference sequence). The CDR3 is made up of 14 amino acids. V was pared by 4 bases and J by 1 base, with 10 bases between. Here the CDR3 reads CASSSHPGNTEAFF. DNA of the CDR3: TGTGCCAGCAGTTCCCATCCGGGGAACACTGAAGCTTTCTTT.

This chain links TRBV9 with TRBJ2-3; tentatively, D is TRBD2 (5 bases). V was shortened by 0 bases and J by 1 base, with 15 bases between the two germline ends. This CDR3 is built from 17 residues. Germline V gives CDR1 SGDLS, CDR2 YYNGEE. The DNA of the CDR3 is TGTGCCAGCAGCGTAGCAGGACTGATCGGAGGCACAGATACGCAGTATTTT. Translation gives CASSVAGLIGGTDTQYF.

This clone was picked up one time. The chain has TRBV5-4 and TRBJ2-3, with 9 nucleotides matching TRBD1. The CDR3 consists of 16 residues. J lost 3 bases, V lost 3 bases, and 8 bases had no gene match. Germline CDR1 SGHNT, CDR2 YYREEE (reference sequence). CDR3 nucleotides: TGTGCCAGCAGCTCTGTACAGGGGGCCGGGACAGATACGCAGTATTTT. Its translation is CASSSVQGAGTDTQYF.

The chain is built from TRBV7-3 and TRBJ1-2; D is perhaps TRBD1 (6 bases). The V end lost 2 bases, the J end lost 5 bases, and 9 bases lay between the germline ends. Germline loops: CDR1 SGHTA, CDR2 FQGTGA. This CDR3 has 13 residues. The CDR3 region is CASSLDQGYGYTF. CDR3 coding DNA: TGTGCCAGCAGCTTAGACCAGGGGTATGGCTACACCTTC. The entire variable domain, with the rest obtained from reference TRBV7-3 and TRBJ1-2, is as follows: GAGVSQTPSNKVTEKGKYVELRCDPISGHTALYWYRQSLGQGPEFLIYFQGTGAADDSGLPNDRFFAVRPEGSVSTLKIQRTERGDSAVYLCASSLDQGYGYTFGSGTRLTVV.

The gene calls are TRBV11-3 and TRBJ2-2; TRBD1 might be the D (5 bases). Trimming removed 4 bases at V and 4 bases at J, with 16 bases between. Germline CDR1 is SGHNT and CDR2 is YENEEA. The CDR3 sequence is 16 residues long. The CDR3 nucleotides are TGTGCCAGCAGCTCGTCGAAGGGGCCCGTCACCGGGGAGCTGTTTTTT. Its protein product is CASSSSKGPVTGELFF. Combining the CDR3 with reference TRBV11-3 and TRBJ2-2 gives the whole variable domain EAGVVQSPRYKIIEKKQPVAFWCNPISGHNTLYWYLQNLGQGPELLIRYENEEAVDDSQLPKDRFSAERLKGVDSTLKIQPAELGDSAVYLCASSSSKGPVTGELFFGEGSRLTVL.

The chain carries TRBV28 and TRBJ2-7, with a weak D call TRBD1 (6 bases). The CDR3 spans 14 residues. Germline V gives CDR1 MDHEN, CDR2 SYDVKM. V was cut by 3 bases and J by 6 bases, with 15 bases left in between. In DNA form, the CDR3 reads TGTGCCAGCAGTTTGTTACAGGGACCCTCCGAGCAGTACTTC. Its protein product is CASSLLQGPSEQYF.

The chain joins TRBV2 to TRBJ2-4; TRBD1 matches at 8 bases. This CDR3 is built from 13 residues. Germline loops: CDR1 SNHLY, CDR2 FYNNEI. The ends lost 7 bases at V and 5 bases at J; junction bases unmatched: 4. The CDR3 DNA follows: TGTGCCAGCACCCCGGACAGGGAAAACATTCAGTACTTC. Amino acid sequence: CASTPDRENIQYF.